This T cell receptor beta chain appears in the sequencing data of a study of T cell responses to AZD1222 COVID-19 vaccine. Worth noting for this clone: Antigen: not known.

Assay: immunoSEQ multiplex PCR; the TCRdb copy retains only in-frame clones and omits some. The top ten clones hold 9% to 9.5% of a sample with under 150,000 clones, roughly 93% of them seen once. Pooling covered second doses at about 4 or about 12 weeks. Study-level findings and limits: Donors were largely white British and mainly female; clonal diversity was possibly underestimated. Spike was spanned by vaccine-associated CD4 TCRs, which were dominant at 160-218 and 743-854.

Per germline, CDR1 LGHDT and CDR2 YNNKEL (reference sequence). V dropped 5 bases and J dropped 0 bases, with 8 bases sitting between them. The length of the CDR3 is 14 residues. The rearrangement uses TRBV3-1 (or the pseudogene TRBV3-2) and TRBJ1-5; a weak D match, TRBD1 (5 bases). Material: peripheral blood, obtained 28 days after the second AZD1222 dose. This TCR derives from an adult who received the AZD1222 COVID-19 vaccine. The CDR3 is CASSTGDSNQPQHF. The DNA of the CDR3 is TGTGCCAGCAGCACAGGTGATAGCAATCAGCCCCAGCATTTT.